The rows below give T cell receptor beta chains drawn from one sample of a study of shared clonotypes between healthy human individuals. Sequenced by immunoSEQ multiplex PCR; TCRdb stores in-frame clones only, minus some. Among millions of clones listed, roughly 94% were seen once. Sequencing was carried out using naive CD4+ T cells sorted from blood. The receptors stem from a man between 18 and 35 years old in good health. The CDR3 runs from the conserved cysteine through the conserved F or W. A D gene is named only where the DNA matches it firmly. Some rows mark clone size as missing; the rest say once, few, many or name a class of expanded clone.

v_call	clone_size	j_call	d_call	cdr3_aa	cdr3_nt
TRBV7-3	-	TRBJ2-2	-	CASSLRSGELFF	TGTGCCAGCAGCTTAAGATCCGGGGAGCTGTTTTTT
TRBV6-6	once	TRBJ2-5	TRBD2	CASSSMGLAGFETQYF	TGTGCCAGCAGTTCCATGGGACTAGCGGGGTTTGAGACCCAGTACTTC
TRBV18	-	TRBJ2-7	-	CASSPPGQLGQYEQYF	TGTGCCAGCTCACCACCGGGCCAGCTAGGGCAATACGAGCAGTACTTC
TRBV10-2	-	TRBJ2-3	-	CASSPLADTQYF	TGCGCCAGCAGTCCACTAGCTGATACGCAGTATTTT
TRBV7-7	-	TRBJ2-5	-	CASSRGTGTPYF	TGTGCTAGCAGCCGTGGGACCGGGACCCCGTACTTC
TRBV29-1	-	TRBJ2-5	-	CSGGGRLQETQYF	TGCAGCGGTGGGGGCAGGCTACAAGAGACCCAGTACTTC
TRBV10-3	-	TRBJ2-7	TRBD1	CAISEPRDRAYEQYF	TGTGCCATCAGTGAACCGCGGGACAGGGCCTACGAGCAGTACTTC
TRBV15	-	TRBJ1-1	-	CATSRGNVNTEAFF	TGTGCCACCAGCAGGGGAAACGTGAACACTGAAGCTTTCTTT
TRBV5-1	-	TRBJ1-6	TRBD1	CASSYPGQGNSPLHF	TGCGCCAGCAGCTACCCGGGACAGGGGAATTCACCCCTCCACTTT
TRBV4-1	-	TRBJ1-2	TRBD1	CASSSPGQVYGYTF	TGCGCCAGCAGCTCCCCGGGACAGGTCTATGGCTACACCTTC
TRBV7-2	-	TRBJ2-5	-	CASSLSVKETQYF	TGTGCCAGCAGCTTAAGCGTCAAAGAGACCCAGTACTTC
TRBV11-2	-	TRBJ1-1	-	CASSLAGYAEAFF	TGTGCCAGCAGCTTAGCCGGGTACGCTGAAGCTTTCTTT
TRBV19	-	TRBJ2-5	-	CASSGNGGETQYF	TGTGCCAGTAGTGGGAACGGGGGAGAGACCCAGTACTTC
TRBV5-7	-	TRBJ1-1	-	CASSLEGNLGTEAFF	TGTGCCAGCAGCTTGGAAGGCAATTTGGGCACTGAAGCTTTCTTT
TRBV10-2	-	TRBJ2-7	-	CASTLDFNEQYF	TGCGCCAGCACCCTGGACTTTAACGAGCAGTACTTC
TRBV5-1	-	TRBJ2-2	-	CASSLASAIAGELFF	TGCGCCAGCAGCTTGGCCTCCGCGATAGCCGGGGAGCTGTTTTTT
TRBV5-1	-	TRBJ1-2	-	CASSLAAGIDGYTF	TGCGCCAGCAGCTTGGCCGCGGGGATCGACGGCTACACCTTC
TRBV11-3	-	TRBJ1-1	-	CASSLREYTEAFF	TGTGCCAGCAGCTTACGGGAGTACACTGAAGCTTTCTTT
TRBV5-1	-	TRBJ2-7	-	CASSPGPLYEQYF	TGCGCCAGCAGCCCGGGACCTTTATACGAGCAGTACTTC
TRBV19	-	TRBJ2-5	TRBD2	CASSRTSGGQETQYF	TGTGCCAGTAGCCGGACTAGCGGGGGCCAAGAGACCCAGTACTTC
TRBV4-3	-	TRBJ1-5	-	CASSQDGGTNQPQHF	TGCGCCAGCAGCCAAGATGGTGGGACAAATCAGCCCCAGCATTTT
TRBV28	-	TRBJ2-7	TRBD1	CASSPPRQGGHEQYF	TGTGCCAGCAGTCCCCCCCGACAGGGGGGCCACGAGCAGTACTTC
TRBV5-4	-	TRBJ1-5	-	CASSLGPESNQPQHF	TGTGCCAGCAGCCTAGGCCCAGAGAGCAATCAGCCCCAGCATTTT
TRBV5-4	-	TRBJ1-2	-	CASRSWGNYGYTF	TGTGCCAGCAGGTCATGGGGCAACTATGGCTACACCTTC
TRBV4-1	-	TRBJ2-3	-	CASSQAEPRTATDTQYF	TGCGCCAGCAGCCAGGCCGAGCCGCGGACGGCCACAGATACGCAGTATTTT
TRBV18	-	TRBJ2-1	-	CASSPPGFLRYNEQFF	TGTGCCAGCTCACCTCCAGGGTTTTTAAGATACAATGAGCAGTTCTTC
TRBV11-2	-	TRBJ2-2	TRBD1	CASSLGQGAQGELFF	TGTGCCAGCAGCTTAGGACAGGGGGCCCAGGGGGAGCTGTTTTTT
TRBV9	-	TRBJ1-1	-	CASSVVVGTEAFF	TGTGCCAGCAGCGTCGTGGTAGGCACTGAAGCTTTCTTT
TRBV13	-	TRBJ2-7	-	CASSQQMTRMGEQYF	TGTGCCAGCAGCCAACAGATGACTAGGATGGGCGAGCAGTACTTC
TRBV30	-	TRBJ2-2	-	CAWEGTQLGGELFF	TGTGCCTGGGAAGGGACCCAGTTGGGGGGGGAGCTGTTTTTT
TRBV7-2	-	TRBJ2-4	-	CASSLARGAKNIQYF	TGTGCCAGCAGCTTAGCGCGAGGAGCCAAAAACATTCAGTACTTC
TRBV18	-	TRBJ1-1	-	CASSPISKGQNTEAFF	TGTGCCAGCTCACCGATTTCCAAGGGGCAGAACACTGAAGCTTTCTTT
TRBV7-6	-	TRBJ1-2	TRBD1	CASSLGTGGFNGYTF	TGTGCCAGCAGCTTAGGGACAGGGGGCTTCAATGGCTACACCTTC
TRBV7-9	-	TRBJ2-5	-	CASSLARPQETQYF	TGTGCCAGCAGCTTAGCGCGTCCCCAAGAGACCCAGTACTTC
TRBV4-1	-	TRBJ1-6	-	CASRRTEGNSPLHF	TGCGCCAGCAGACGGACAGAGGGTAATTCACCCCTCCACTTT
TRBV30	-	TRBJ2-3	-	CAWSARPTDTQYF	TGTGCCTGGAGTGCTCGACCCACAGATACGCAGTATTTT
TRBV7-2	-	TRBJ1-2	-	CASSPKLQQNYGYTF	TGTGCCAGCAGCCCGAAACTACAGCAGAACTATGGCTACACCTTC
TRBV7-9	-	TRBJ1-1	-	CASSLDDTEAFF	TGTGCCAGCAGCTTGGACGACACTGAAGCTTTCTTT
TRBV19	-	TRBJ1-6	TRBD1	CASSTPGQGYSPLHF	TGTGCCAGTAGTACACCGGGACAGGGCTATTCACCCCTCCACTTT
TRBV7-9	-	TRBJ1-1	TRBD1	CASTVPAGQGQMNTEAFF	TGTGCCAGCACCGTGCCGGCGGGACAGGGGCAGATGAACACTGAAGCTTTCTTT
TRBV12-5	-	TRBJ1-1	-	CASGLGQLTEAFF	TGTGCTAGTGGTTTGGGGCAGCTCACTGAAGCTTTCTTT
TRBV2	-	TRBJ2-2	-	CASRGQGIPGELFF	TGTGCCAGCAGAGGGCAGGGGATCCCCGGGGAGCTGTTTTTT
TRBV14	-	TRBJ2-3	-	CASSPSDSITDTQYF	TGTGCCAGCAGCCCATCCGACAGTATCACAGATACGCAGTATTTT
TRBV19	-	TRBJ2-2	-	CASSIAAWGAGELFF	TGTGCCAGTAGTATCGCGGCCTGGGGGGCCGGGGAGCTGTTTTTT
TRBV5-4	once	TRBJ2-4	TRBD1	CASSETGINIQYF	TGTGCCAGCAGCGAGACAGGGATAAACATTCAGTACTTC
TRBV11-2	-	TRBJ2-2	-	CASSLHFGKAPGELFF	TGTGCCAGCAGCTTACATTTCGGGAAAGCTCCCGGGGAGCTGTTTTTT